The TCR beta chain under discussion was sequenced for a study of shared clonotypes between healthy human individuals. As for the study in general: Per-donor plates numbered three CD4 naive, three CD4 memory, two CD8 naive and one CD8 memory.

This clone has just one count. Antigen: not known. Method: immunoSEQ multiplex PCR; TCRdb's copy keeps in-frame clones and lacks some. The sample contains roughly 850,000 clones, 90% to 98% of which appear only once. The CDR3 sequence is 17 residues long. The V end lost 6 bases, the J end lost 0 bases, and 20 bases lay between the germline ends. Germline values: CDR1 MNHEY, CDR2 SMNVEV (reference sequence). Study observations and caveats: The low donor count limited represented genetic and exposure-history diversity. The study's rarefaction showed incomplete sorted-subset sequencing despite large depth.

Positively selected for CCR7, the CD45RO-negative cells used as naive CD8 cells excluded terminally differentiated effector memory CD45RA+ cells. The chain couples TRBV27 to TRBJ2-5; tentatively, D is TRBD1 (5 bases). This sequence was found in a young man in good health. The sequenced sample was naive CD8+ T cells sorted from blood. Written as DNA, the CDR3 is TGTGCCAGCAGATCCGAGTACGCTTTGGGGCACCAAGAGACCCAGTACTTC. Translating it yields CASRSEYALGHQETQYF.